This entry lists 7 T cell receptor beta chains sequenced from one sample in a study of siplizumab effects on memory and regulatory T cells. Produced via immunoSEQ multiplex PCR; TCRdb's table is partial and in-frame only. The repertoire holds more than 85,000 clones, with 93% as singletons. Sequenced input: CD4+ T cells sorted from blood. The receptor source for this set is a human donor in good health.

The J gene is TRBJ2-7, the V gene TRBV5-1; D unresolved. The CDR3 contains 15 residues. In germline, CDR1 is SGHRS, CDR2 YFSETQ. V lost 0 bases, J lost 6 bases, and 16 bases lay in between. CDR3 nucleotide sequence: TGCGCCAGCAGCTTGGGTCAGACAACCTTGGGCGAGCAGTACTTC. Protein: CASSLGQTTLGEQYF.

This sequence joins TRBV11-2 and TRBJ2-1; TRBD1 aligns across 7 bases. Germline V CDR1 and CDR2: SGHAT, FQNNGV. The trim removed 2 bases at V and 7 bases at J, leaving 2 bases unmatched. The CDR3 is 13 amino acids. CDR3 protein: CASSLLQGNEQFF. CDR3 bases: TGTGCCAGCAGCTTACTACAGGGGAATGAGCAGTTCTTC. The whole variable domain, remainder taken from reference TRBV11-2 and TRBJ2-1, is EAGVAQSPRYKIIEKRQSVAFWCNPISGHATLYWYQQILGQGPKLLIQFQNNGVVDDSQLPKDRFSAERLKGVDSTLKIQPAKLEDSAVYLCASSLLQGNEQFFGPGTRLTVL.

This rearrangement joins TRBV19 to TRBJ2-3; TRBD2 agrees at 9 bases. The V gene's germline CDR1 is LNHDA and CDR2 SQIVND (reference sequence). There are 14 residues in the CDR3. With 5 bases clipped from V and 3 bases from J, the junction kept 3 bases outside the gene matches. Here the CDR3 reads CASSALAGTDTQYF. Here the CDR3 DNA reads TGTGCCAGTAGTGCGCTAGCGGGAACAGATACGCAGTATTTT. Looking up the rest from reference TRBV19 and TRBJ2-3 gives the full variable domain: DGGITQSPKYLFRKEGQNVTLSCEQNLNHDAMYWYRQDPGQGLRLIYYSQIVNDFQKGDIAEGYSVSREKKESFPLTVTSAQKNPTAFYLCASSALAGTDTQYFGPGTRLTVL.

The V gene is TRBV5-4, the J gene TRBJ2-7; 12 bases map to TRBD2. This CDR3 has 15 residues. V lost 4 bases, J lost 5 bases, and 7 bases stayed unmatched. Germline CDR1 is SGHNT and CDR2 is YYREEE (reference sequence). In nucleotides, the CDR3 is TGTGCCAGCAGCCCTACTAGCGGGAGGTCTCACGAGCAGTACTTC. Residues: CASSPTSGRSHEQYF.

The chain joins TRBV5-6 to TRBJ2-3; D is unclear. The CDR3 totals 15 residues. Germline CDR1 is SGHDT and CDR2 is YYEEEE. The V gene lost 2 bases and the J gene lost 2 bases, with 12 bases spanning the gap. The CDR3 DNA reads as TGTGCCAGCAGCTTACTGACCAATAACACAGATACGCAGTATTTT. This encodes CASSLLTNNTDTQYF.

The gene calls are TRBV19 and TRBJ2-3, with 9 bases lining up with TRBD1. The germline V gene encodes CDR1 LNHDA and CDR2 SQIVND (reference sequence). The CDR3 consists of 16 residues. Unmatched junction bases numbered 9, after V lost 5 bases and J lost 3 bases. The CDR3 spells CASSVLTGGKTDTQYF. The CDR3 DNA is TGTGCCAGTAGTGTCCTAACAGGGGGCAAGACAGATACGCAGTATTTT.

The chain combines TRBV7-9 with TRBJ1-3; D gene uncertain. Germline V gene sequence: CDR1 SEHNR, CDR2 FQNEAQ (reference sequence). V was cut by 1 base and J by 0 bases, with 10 bases left in between. The CDR3 sequence is 16 residues long. The CDR3 DNA reads TGTGCCAGCAGCTTAGGACCCGGGTTCTCTGGAAACACCATATATTTT. The encoded protein is CASSLGPGFSGNTIYF.